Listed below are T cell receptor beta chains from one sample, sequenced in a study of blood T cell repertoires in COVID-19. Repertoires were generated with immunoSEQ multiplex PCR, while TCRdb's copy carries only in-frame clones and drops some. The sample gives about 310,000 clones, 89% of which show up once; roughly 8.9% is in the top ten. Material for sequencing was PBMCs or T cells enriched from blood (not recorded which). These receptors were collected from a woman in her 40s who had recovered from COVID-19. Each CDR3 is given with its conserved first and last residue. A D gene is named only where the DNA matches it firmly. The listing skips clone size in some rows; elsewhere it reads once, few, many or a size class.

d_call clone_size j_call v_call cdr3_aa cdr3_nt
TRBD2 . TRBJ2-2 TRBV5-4 CASSLESGGSLWDTGELFF TGTGCCAGCAGCTTGGAAAGCGGGGGATCCCTTTGGGACACCGGGGAGCTGTTTTTT
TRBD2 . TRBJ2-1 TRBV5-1 CASSLVAGGGNEQFF TGCGCCAGCAGCTTGGTCGCGGGGGGAGGAAATGAGCAGTTCTTC
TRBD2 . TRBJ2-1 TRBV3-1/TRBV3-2 CASSQEGLENEQFF TGTGCCAGCAGCCAAGAGGGACTAGAAAATGAGCAGTTCTTC
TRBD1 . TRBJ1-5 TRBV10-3 CAIRGTDSSPQHF TGTGCCATCAGAGGGACAGATTCTTCGCCCCAGCATTTT
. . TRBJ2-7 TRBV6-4 CASICTNSYEQYF TGTGCCAGCATTTGCACAAACTCCTACGAGCAGTACTTC
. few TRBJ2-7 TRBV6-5 CASRAPGTRSYEQYF TGTGCCAGCAGAGCACCGGGAACACGCTCCTACGAGCAGTACTTC
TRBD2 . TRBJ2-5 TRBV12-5 CASYGGGQETQYF TGTGCTAGTTATGGGGGGGGCCAAGAGACCCAGTACTTC
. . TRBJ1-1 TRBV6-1 CASSELDRRTEAFF TGTGCCAGCAGTGAATTGGACAGAAGGACTGAAGCTTTCTTT
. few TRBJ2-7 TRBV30 CAWTDYYEQYF TGTGCCTGGACAGACTACTACGAGCAGTACTTC
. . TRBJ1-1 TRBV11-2 CASSLTQGVNTEAFF TGTGCCAGCAGCTTAACTCAAGGGGTTAACACTGAAGCTTTCTTT
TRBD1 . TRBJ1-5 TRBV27 CASSPTGQRRNQPQHF TGTGCCAGCAGTCCGACGGGACAGAGGCGCAATCAGCCCCAGCATTTT
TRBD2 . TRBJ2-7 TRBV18 CASSDTGAPSGYEQYF TGTGCCAGCTCCGACACAGGTGCGCCTAGCGGGTACGAGCAGTACTTC
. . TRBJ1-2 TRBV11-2 CASTSLSSRRGYTF TGTGCCAGCACCTCCCTTAGCTCCAGGAGGGGCTACACCTTC
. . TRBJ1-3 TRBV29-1 CSVRGADTIYF TGCAGCGTCCGGGGGGCGGACACCATATATTTT
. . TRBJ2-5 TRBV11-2 CASSLEAAQYF TGTGCCAGCAGCTTAGAGGCGGCCCAGTACTTC
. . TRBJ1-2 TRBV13 CASSPRGGYGYTF TGTGCCAGCAGCCCGCGGGGGGGATATGGCTACACCTTC